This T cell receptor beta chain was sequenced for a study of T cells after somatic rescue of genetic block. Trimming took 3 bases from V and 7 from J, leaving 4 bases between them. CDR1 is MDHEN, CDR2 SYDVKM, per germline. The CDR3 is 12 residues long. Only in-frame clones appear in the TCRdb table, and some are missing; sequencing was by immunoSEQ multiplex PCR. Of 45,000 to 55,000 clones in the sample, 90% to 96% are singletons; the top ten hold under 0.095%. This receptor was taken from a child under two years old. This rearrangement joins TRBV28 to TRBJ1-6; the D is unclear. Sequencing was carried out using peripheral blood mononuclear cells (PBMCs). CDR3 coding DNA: TGTGCCAGCAGTTTGGGGAATTCACCCCTCCACTTT. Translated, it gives CASSLGNSPLHF.